This TCR beta chain was sequenced in a study of blood T cell repertoires in COVID-19 (dated by TCRdb to about 2020). Regarding the research as a whole: Samples covering the acute and convalescent phases of COVID-19 were provided by collaborators in the United States, Italy and Spain. The material from the prospective study consisted of cDNA or gDNA derived from T cells, B-cell-depleted T cells, or PBMCs. The samples were drawn from two sources: the first 160 participants of the ongoing ImmuneRACE study, and 1,000 to 1,500 subjects contributed by 6 global collaborators. The repertoires were made available in a free public database intended to serve as a resource for research on the immune response to SARS-CoV-2. Where HLA class I and class II types were available, the types were taken from metadata supplied by the sample provider, not from assay-based typing. A de-identified subject ID, COVID-19 status, age in years and sex were almost always included in the sample metadata. Deeply sampled blood TCRbeta repertoires from subjects exposed to, actively infected with, or recovered from COVID-19 were included in the dataset. What the authors observed across the whole study: The amount of clinical and demographic metadata varied by source and participant and was provided uncurated.

Notes on this clone: No cognate antigen has been identified for it. Base-call qualities are not available, and no considerably larger clone is one nucleotide away.

TCRbeta CDR3 regions were amplified from genomic DNA using the immunoSEQ Assay, a bias-controlled multiplex PCR. The authors' analysis ran thus. The number of nucleated cells in each sample was estimated from the amplification of reference gene primers within the assay. Sequence reads were collapsed and filtered to measure the absolute abundance of every unique TCRbeta CDR3 rearrangement. Productive Simpson clonality was computed per sample as the square root of Simpson's diversity index over productive rearrangements. TCRdb took this table from immuneACCESS and kept in-frame rearrangements with V and J called. Such tables lack part of the clones; where checked against another copy, unresolved V genes explain under half of the gap, and the rest is unexplained. The V and J calls and clone size come from that table; D and trimming were worked out from the DNA. The table for this sample lists roughly 260,000 clones; about four fifths of them were counted only once. The ten most abundant clones make up 3% to 4.5% of the sample.

From its cysteine to its phenylalanine, the CDR3 spans 12 amino acids. Here the CDR3 DNA is all that survives: 36 bases in frame from base 1. Deletion took 6 bases off V and 3 bases off J, with a span of 9 bases between the germline ends. The germline V gene yields MDHEN for CDR1 and SYDVKM for CDR2. Participants in the prospective study were aged 18 to 89 years, lived in more than 20 United States geographic areas, and enrolled through a virtual design. To assign participants to cohorts, the prospective study relied on clinical history that participants themselves reported in a screening survey and a study questionnaire. Exposed participants had been in contact with someone with a PCR-confirmed or clinician-diagnosed COVID-19 case within 2 weeks of study entry. Mobile phlebotomists in the prospective study collected whole blood, serum and a nasopharyngeal or oropharyngeal swab from every participant. Additional blood draws and questionnaires over a 2-month period could optionally be provided by prospective study participants. Before DNA extraction, blood samples from the prospective study were shipped at room temperature or frozen.

Input material: PBMCs or T cells enriched from blood (not recorded which). The receptor comes from a woman in her thirties or forties who had been exposed to COVID-19. Here the chain combines TRBV28 and TRBJ2-7; perhaps TRBD1 is the D gene, with 6 bases matching. The CDR3 amino acid sequence is: CASSLTGYEQYF. The DNA reads as follows: TGTGCCAGCAGCCTGACAGGCTACGAGCAGTACTTC.